The T cell receptor (beta chain) described here comes from a study of post-analysis software for immune sequencing data (dated by TCRdb to about 2015). For the wider study: The recorded disease courses included relapsing-remitting, secondary progressive and progressive-relapsing multiple sclerosis, and some patients had no subtype annotation. The patient repertoires were set against 10 or so previously published healthy control repertoires from donors whose ages ranged from roughly 6 to 27 years. A subset of samples was prepared in parallel using single-end sample barcoding, then pooled and co-amplified after Illumina adapter ligation. What the work shows at the level of the full study, not this receptor alone: When samples were clustered directly using the F measure, samples prepared in the same batch co-clustered strongly, which prompted a batch-effect correction. Four to six TRBV segments, including TRBV5-6, TRBV5-1 and TRBV20-1, were significantly more frequent in patients than controls. The multiple sclerosis patient group was slightly younger than the control group. Normalized Chao1 diversity was significantly lower in multiple sclerosis patients than controls, suggesting substantial peripheral T-cell clonal expansion.

The library was made by PCR. The data were produced on an Illumina HiSeq 2500. Unique molecular identifiers were incorporated into TCR beta cDNA libraries to reduce PCR and sequencing biases. Roughly 500,000 cDNA molecules were obtained per 1 to 10 million input T cells, so each molecule approximated one T cell. Patient libraries were prepared and sequenced with the same protocol used for the earlier healthy control dataset. Within a given batch, samples were prepared together, multiplexed and sequenced on the same HiSeq lane. In the authors' own workflow: Raw barcoded reads were processed with MIGEC, and single-read molecular identifier groups were discarded before consensus assembly and CDR3 extraction. VDJtools was used for post-analysis of the clonotype tables, and diversity was normalized by down-sampling every dataset to the size of the smallest sample. Repertoire overlap clustering matched CDR3 amino acid but not nucleotide sequences to correct batch-related cross-sample contamination. The public reads were reanalyzed by TCRdb: fastp trimming at Q25, MiXCR alignment, in-frame beta chains only. Every entry covers one CDR3 protein and lists the most common genes and DNA from its rows. The V and J calls follow TCRdb's processing rather than the paper's. The table for this sample lists approximately 770,000 distinct CDR3 sequences; 35% to 55% of them were counted only once. The ten largest clones capture roughly 5.2% of the sample.

CDR1 MNHNS and CDR2 SASEGT were looked up in the germline V gene. V was cut back by 8 bases and J by 3 bases, leaving a gap of 15 bases between them. From its cysteine to its phenylalanine, the CDR3 spans 14 amino acids. Only the CDR3 region is kept as DNA, spanning 42 bases read in frame from base 1. To demonstrate the VDJtools post-analysis software, TCR beta repertoires were profiled from the peripheral blood of about 13 young patients with multiple sclerosis. Multiple sclerosis patients were children and adolescents aged 6 to 15 years. This clonotype came up a few times. The antigen this receptor binds is unknown. There are no base qualities to consult, and no much larger clone falls within one base.

Specimen: blood. The sequence derives from a girl aged 10-17 years with multiple sclerosis. The chain links TRBV6-1 with TRBJ2-3, with the D call perhaps TRBD1 or TRBD2, as 6 bases match in each case. In nucleotides, the sequence is TGTGCCAGCGCCCTAGGGGGGCAGACAGATACGCAGTATTTT. Translated, it reads CASALGGQTDTQYF.